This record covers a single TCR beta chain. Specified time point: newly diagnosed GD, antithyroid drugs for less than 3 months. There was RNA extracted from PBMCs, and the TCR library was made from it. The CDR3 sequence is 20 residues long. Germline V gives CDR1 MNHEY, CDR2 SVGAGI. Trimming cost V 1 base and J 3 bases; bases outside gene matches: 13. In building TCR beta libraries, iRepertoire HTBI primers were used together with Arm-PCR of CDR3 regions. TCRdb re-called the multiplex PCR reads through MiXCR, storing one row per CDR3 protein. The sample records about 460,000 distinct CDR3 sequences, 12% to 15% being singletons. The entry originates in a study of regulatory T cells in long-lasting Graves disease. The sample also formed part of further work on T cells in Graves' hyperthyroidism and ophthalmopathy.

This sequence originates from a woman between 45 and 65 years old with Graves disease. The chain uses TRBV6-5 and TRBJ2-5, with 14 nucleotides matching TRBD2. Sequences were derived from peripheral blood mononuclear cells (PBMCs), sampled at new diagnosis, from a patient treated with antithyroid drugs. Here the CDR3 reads CASSYFRLRLAGGLEETQYF. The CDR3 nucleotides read TGTGCCAGCAGTTACTTCCGCCTCCGACTAGCGGGAGGGCTCGAAGAGACCCAGTACTTC.